This entry concerns a single TCR beta chain. The data originate from a study of blood T cells in healthy people across ages. A sample-barcoded 5' primer and a J-beta primer mix were used in a second PCR of roughly 6 to 11 cycles. From the 5' RACE reads, TCRdb called clonotypes with MiXCR, one entry per CDR3 protein. The sample has under 1,000,000 distinct CDR3 sequences; roughly 35% are singletons. The CDR3 sequence is 14 residues long. The germline V gene has CDR1 ENHRY and CDR2 SYGVKD. With 4 bases clipped from V and 2 bases from J, the junction kept 4 bases outside the gene matches. The amount of total RNA extracted per sample was at least 6 micrograms.

The sequenced sample consisted of blood. The gene calls are TRBV10-3 and TRBJ2-7; TRBD1 agrees at 8 bases. This TCR was sampled from a man between 18 and 29 years old in good health. The DNA of the CDR3 is TGTGCCATCAGTGCGGGACAGGATGCCTACGAGCAGTACTTC. Translated: CAISAGQDAYEQYF.